These T cell receptor beta chains were read from a single sample in a study of blood T cells in healthy people across ages. TCRdb analysed the 5' RACE reads with MiXCR anew, one entry per CDR3 protein. The data hold about 1.4 million distinct CDR3 sequences, with 59% observed a single time. The sample was blood. Receptors were obtained from a man aged 18 to 35 in good health. CDR3s include the opening cysteine and the closing phenylalanine or tryptophan. Each record gives: J gene, V gene, CDR3 protein.

>TRBJ2-7|TRBV20-1
CSARDSASGDYEQYF
>TRBJ1-5|TRBV6-1
CASSEVGTGNQPQHF
>TRBJ2-7|TRBV20-1
CSARGRDTNSYEQYF
>TRBJ2-1|TRBV15
CATSATGTYNEQFF
>TRBJ1-5|TRBV20-1
CSLGQGNQPQHF
>TRBJ2-1|TRBV27
CASSRSLAYSYNEQFF
>TRBJ1-1|TRBV14
CASSQVGGGRTEAFF
>TRBJ2-2|TRBV6-2/TRBV6-3
CASSYSIWDRNTGELFF
>TRBJ2-1|TRBV2
CASSEELAGEQFF
>TRBJ2-5|TRBV12-3/TRBV12-4
CASSRWDGETQYF
>TRBJ2-7|TRBV5-1
CASSPAGFGEQYF
>.|TRBV10-3
CAISEFSSQETQYF
>TRBJ2-3|TRBV4-3
CASSQTAPWTSGPHTQYF
>TRBJ2-7|TRBV29-1
CSVDGGAEQYF
>TRBJ1-5|TRBV7-9
CASSSSKGDSNQPQHF
>TRBJ2-7|TRBV7-2
CASSHHTSGQTYEQYF
>TRBJ1-2|TRBV29-1
CSVEYSGRLVASGNLGYTF
>TRBJ2-1|TRBV12-3/TRBV12-4
CASRVVDEQFF